A single sample is the source of the 17 T cell receptor beta chains below, sequenced in a study of shared clonotypes between healthy human individuals. Clones were read by immunoSEQ multiplex PCR, and TCRdb kept only the in-frame ones, dropping some. The table lists about 1 million clones, around 76% of them singletons. The sample was memory CD4+ T cells sorted from blood. Sample subset: CD45RA-negative fraction. Every receptor here comes from a man between 18 and 35 years old in good health.

The V gene is TRBV18, the J gene TRBJ1-2; 12 bases align to TRBD1. Germline V gene data show CDR1 as KGHSH and CDR2 as LQKENI. This CDR3 has 13 amino acids. Trimming cost V 5 bases and J 13 bases; bases outside gene matches: 8. DNA of the CDR3: TGTGCCAGCTCATCGGGACAGGGGGCCCCCAGCACCTTC. Its translation: CASSSGQGAPSTF.

J is TRBJ1-5 and V is TRBV28, with TRBD1 matching over 7 bases. This CDR3 comprises 16 residues. The junction had 11 bases not matched to a gene; V was cut back by 6 bases and J by 3 bases. Germline assignment: CDR1 MDHEN and CDR2 SYDVKM. CDR3 DNA: TGTGCCAGCAGCGCAGGCGGCAGGGGGTCCAATCAGCCCCAGCATTTT. Translating it yields CASSAGGRGSNQPQHF.

Comment on this clone: Additional DNA sequences in this sample encode the identical CDR3. This chain links TRBV5-1 with TRBJ1-5, with D tentatively TRBD1 (5 bases). Germline V lookup: CDR1 SGHRS, CDR2 YFSETQ. The V and J ends lost 0 bases and 1 base respectively, with 8 bases between them. This CDR3 has 15 residues. The CDR3 bases are TGCGCCAGCAGCTTGGAAGGGGACAGCAATCAGCCCCAGCATTTT. Amino acids: CASSLEGDSNQPQHF.

This clone has more than one count but fewer than ten. J is TRBJ1-2 and V is TRBV18; a possible D gene is TRBD1 (6 bases). The V gene lost 4 bases and the J gene lost 1 base, with 13 bases spanning the gap. CDR1 and CDR2 from the germline V gene are KGHSH and LQKENI. This CDR3 is built from 15 residues. The CDR3 is CASSLESDSNYGYTF. Here the CDR3 DNA reads TGTGCCAGCTCACTCGAATCGGACAGTAACTATGGCTACACCTTC. Supplemented by reference TRBV18 and TRBJ1-2, the full variable domain reads NAGVMQNPRHLVRRRGQEARLRCSPMKGHSHVYWYRQLPEEGLKFMVYLQKENIIDESGMPKERFSAEFPKEGPSILRIQQVVRGDSAAYFCASSLESDSNYGYTFGSGTRLTVV.

The rearrangement joins TRBV6-1 to TRBJ2-1, with 8 bases matching TRBD1. The germline V gene has CDR1 MNHNS and CDR2 SASEGT. The trim removed 6 bases at V and 1 base at J, leaving 5 bases unmatched. CDR3 length: 15 residues. The CDR3 nucleotides read TGTGCCAGCAGACCCGACAGGGGTTCCTACAATGAGCAGTTCTTC. It translates to CASRPDRGSYNEQFF.

The rearrangement links TRBV28 to TRBJ2-7, with 7 bases aligning to TRBD1. This CDR3 has 15 amino acids. Germline-derived CDR1 and CDR2 are MDHEN and SYDVKM. After removal of 4 bases from V and 6 bases from J, the junction contained 12 bases not matched to a gene. The CDR3 region is CASSSPRQGRREQYF. CDR3 DNA sequence: TGTGCCAGCAGTTCCCCCCGACAGGGAAGGCGCGAGCAGTACTTC.

The chain has TRBV10-1 and TRBJ2-6; the match to TRBD1 covers 9 bases. The CDR3 length is 17 residues. Germline V gene lookup returns CDR1 WNHNN and CDR2 SYGVQD (reference sequence). The V gene end was trimmed by 4 bases and the J gene end by 0 bases; junction bases not matched to a gene: 4. In nucleotides, the CDR3 is TGCGCCAGCAGTGCCGGGACAGGGACCTCTGGGGCCAACGTCCTGACTTTC. This encodes CASSAGTGTSGANVLTF.

As regards this clone: This CDR3 is also generated by other DNA sequences in the sample. The CDR3 region is CASSLATGDNEKLFF. The CDR3 DNA reads TGCGCCAGCAGCTTGGCGACAGGGGATAATGAAAAACTGTTTTTT. This chain links TRBV5-1 with TRBJ1-4, with 8 bases that match TRBD1. Germline V gives CDR1 SGHRS, CDR2 YFSETQ. This CDR3 spans 15 amino acids. The V gene end was trimmed by 0 bases and the J gene end by 4 bases; junction bases not matched to a gene: 2.

A remark on this clone: A read error may be the cause here, since a much bigger clone is one base away. Other DNA sequences of this sample code for an identical CDR3. V is TRBV5-4 and J is TRBJ1-2; D not resolved. The CDR3 runs 12 residues. Trimming pared 0 bases from V and 1 base from J, leaving 1 base between. Looked up from germline, CDR1 is SGHNT and CDR2 is YYREEE (reference sequence). CDR3 nucleotide sequence: TGTGCCAGCAGCTTGGATAACTATGGCTACACCTTC. This codes for CASSLDNYGYTF. Combining the CDR3 with reference TRBV5-4 and TRBJ1-2 gives the whole variable domain ETGVTQSPTHLIKTRGQQVTLRCSSQSGHNTVSWYQQALGQGPQFIFQYYREEENGRGNFPPRFSGLQFPNYSSELNVNALELDDSALYLCASSLDNYGYTFGSGTRLTVV.

To note about this clone: Other DNA sequences of this sample code for an identical CDR3. This sequence joins TRBV29-1 and TRBJ1-1; 8 bases are shared with TRBD1. Per germline, CDR1 SQVTM and CDR2 ANQGSEA. The V gene end was trimmed by 6 bases and the J gene end by 3 bases; junction bases not matched to a gene: 3. The CDR3 runs 12 residues. This CDR3 reads CSVGQGDTEAFF. The CDR3 DNA follows: TGCAGCGTCGGACAGGGAGACACTGAAGCTTTCTTT.

The chain employs TRBV25-1 and TRBJ1-1; D remains unclear. Germline V CDR1 and CDR2: MGHDK, SYGVNS. This CDR3 contains 11 residues. The chain's CDR3 is CATILNTEAFF. CDR3 nucleotide sequence: TGTGCAACCATTCTGAACACTGAAGCTTTCTTT.

V is TRBV4-1 and J is TRBJ1-2; D perhaps matches TRBD1 (5 bases). Germline V CDR1 and CDR2: MGHRA, YSYEKL. The V and J ends lost 0 bases and 8 bases respectively, with 19 bases between them. This CDR3 is 16 amino acids long. The CDR3 DNA reads as TGCGCCAGCAGCCAAGATTTCGGCCAGGGTCGAGTAGGCTACACCTTC. Translated, it gives CASSQDFGQGRVGYTF.

As DNA, the CDR3 is TGTGCCAGCAGCTCTGCGGGAGGGCCCATATCTTACAATGAGCAGTTCTTC. Protein sequence: CASSSAGGPISYNEQFF. V gene TRBV7-2 combines with J gene TRBJ2-1, with TRBD2 identical over 9 bases. The CDR3 consists of 17 residues. The J segment lost 4 bases and the V segment lost 4 bases, leaving 11 bases of the junction unmatched. Germline assignment: CDR1 SGHTA and CDR2 FQGNSA.

Turning to this clone: At one end the junction does not follow the germline gene, possibly because of a read error. V is TRBV7-7 and J is TRBJ2-2, with no clear D. Germline CDR1 and CDR2: SSHAT and FNYEAQ (reference sequence). The CDR3 covers 15 residues. CDR3 loop: CASSPRGQATGELFF. In DNA form, the CDR3 reads TGTGCTAGCAGCCCCCGCGGCCAAGCCACCGGGGAGCTGTTTTTT. The whole variable domain, remainder taken from reference TRBV7-7 and TRBJ2-2, is GAGVSQSPRYKVTKRGQDVTLRCDPISSHATLYWYQQALGQGPEFLTYFNYEAQPDKSGLPSDRFSAERPEGSISTLTIQRTEQRDSAMYRCASSPRGQATGELFFGEGSRLTVL.

This sequence joins TRBV25-1 and TRBJ2-3, with 8 bases identical to TRBD2. Germline assignment: CDR1 MGHDK and CDR2 SYGVNS. The junction had 8 bases not matched to a gene; V was cut back by 2 bases and J by 4 bases. The CDR3 has 16 amino acids. The DNA of the CDR3 is TGTGCCAGCAGTGAAGAGAGGGTCGGGGGGGCAGATACGCAGTATTTT. Residues: CASSEERVGGADTQYF.

The chain is built from TRBV28 and TRBJ2-7; D remains ambiguous. This CDR3 spans 14 amino acids. Deletions cut 3 bases from V and 2 bases from J, with 11 bases between. Germline values: CDR1 MDHEN, CDR2 SYDVKM. The CDR3 bases are TGTGCCAGCAGTTTTATCGGGCAGCCCTACGAGCAGTACTTC. It yields the protein CASSFIGQPYEQYF. The variable domain in full, with the rest retrieved from reference TRBV28 and TRBJ2-7, is DVKVTQSSRYLVKRTGEKVFLECVQDMDHENMFWYRQDPGLGLRLIYFSYDVKMKEKGDIPEGYSVSREKKERFSLILESASTNQTSMYLCASSFIGQPYEQYFGPGTRLTVT.

The chain employs TRBV5-8 and TRBJ2-3; D may be TRBD2 (6 bases). CDR3 length equals 14 residues. Trimming left V 4 bases short and J 5 bases short, with 14 bases between. Germline V gives CDR1 SGHTS, CDR2 YDEGEE. DNA for the CDR3: TGTGCCAGCAGCGTTCCGGGGGTTGGAGATACGCAGTATTTT. It is translated as CASSVPGVGDTQYF.